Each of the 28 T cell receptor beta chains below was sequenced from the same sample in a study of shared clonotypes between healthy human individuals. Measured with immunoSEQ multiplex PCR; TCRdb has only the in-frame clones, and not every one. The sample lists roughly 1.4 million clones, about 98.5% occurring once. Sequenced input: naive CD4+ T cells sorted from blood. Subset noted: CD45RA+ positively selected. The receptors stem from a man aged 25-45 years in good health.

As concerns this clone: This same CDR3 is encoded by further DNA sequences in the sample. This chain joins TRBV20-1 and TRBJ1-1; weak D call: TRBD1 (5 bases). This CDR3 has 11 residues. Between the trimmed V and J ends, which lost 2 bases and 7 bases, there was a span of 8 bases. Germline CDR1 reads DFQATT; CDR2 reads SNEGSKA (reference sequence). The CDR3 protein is CSARRGSEAFF. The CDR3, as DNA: TGCAGTGCTAGACGGGGGAGTGAAGCTTTCTTT.

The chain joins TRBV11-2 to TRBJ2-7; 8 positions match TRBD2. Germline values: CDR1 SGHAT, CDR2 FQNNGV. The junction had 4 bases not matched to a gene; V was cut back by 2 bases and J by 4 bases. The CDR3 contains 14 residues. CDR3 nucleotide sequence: TGTGCCAGCAGCTTAAGGCCGGGAGGGTACGAGCAGTACTTC. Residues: CASSLRPGGYEQYF.

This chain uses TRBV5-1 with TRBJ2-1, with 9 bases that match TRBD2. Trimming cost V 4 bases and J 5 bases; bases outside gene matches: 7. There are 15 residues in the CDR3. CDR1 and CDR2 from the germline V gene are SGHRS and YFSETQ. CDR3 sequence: CASSPGLANNNEQFF. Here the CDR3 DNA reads TGCGCCAGCAGCCCTGGACTAGCGAACAACAATGAGCAGTTCTTC. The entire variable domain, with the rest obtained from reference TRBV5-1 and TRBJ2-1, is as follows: KAGVTQTPRYLIKTRGQQVTLSCSPISGHRSVSWYQQTPGQGLQFLFEYFSETQRNKGNFPGRFSGRQFSNSRSEMNVSTLELGDSALYLCASSPGLANNNEQFFGPGTRLTVL.

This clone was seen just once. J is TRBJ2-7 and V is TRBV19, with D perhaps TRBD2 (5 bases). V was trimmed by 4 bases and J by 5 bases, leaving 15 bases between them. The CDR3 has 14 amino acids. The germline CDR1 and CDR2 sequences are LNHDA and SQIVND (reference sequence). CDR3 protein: CASSTRGPGHEQYF. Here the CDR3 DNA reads TGTGCCAGTAGTACGAGAGGGCCCGGGCACGAGCAGTACTTC.

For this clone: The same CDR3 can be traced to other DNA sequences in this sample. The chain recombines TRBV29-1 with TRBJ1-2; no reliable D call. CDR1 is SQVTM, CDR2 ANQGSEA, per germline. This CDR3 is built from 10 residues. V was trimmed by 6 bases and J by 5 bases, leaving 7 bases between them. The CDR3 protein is CSVSDYGYTF. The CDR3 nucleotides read TGCAGCGTCTCCGATTATGGCTACACCTTC.

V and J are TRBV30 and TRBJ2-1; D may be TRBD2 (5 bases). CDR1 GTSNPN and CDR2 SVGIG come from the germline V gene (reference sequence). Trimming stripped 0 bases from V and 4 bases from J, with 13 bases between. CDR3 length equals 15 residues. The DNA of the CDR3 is TGTGCCTGGAGTGTACCGATTAGCGTATACAATGAGCAGTTCTTC. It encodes CAWSVPISVYNEQFF.

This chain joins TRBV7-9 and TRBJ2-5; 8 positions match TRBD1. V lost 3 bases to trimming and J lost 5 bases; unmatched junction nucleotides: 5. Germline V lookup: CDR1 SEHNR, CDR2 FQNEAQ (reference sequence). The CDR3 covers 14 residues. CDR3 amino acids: CASSFTGGRETQYF. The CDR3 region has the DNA TGTGCCAGCAGCTTTACAGGGGGGAGGGAGACCCAGTACTTC. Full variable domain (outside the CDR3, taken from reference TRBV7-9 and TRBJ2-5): DTGVSQNPRHKITKRGQNVTFRCDPISEHNRLYWYRQTLGQGPEFLTYFQNEAQLEKSRLLSDRFSAERPKGSFSTLEIQRTEQGDSAMYLCASSFTGGRETQYFGPGTRLLVL.

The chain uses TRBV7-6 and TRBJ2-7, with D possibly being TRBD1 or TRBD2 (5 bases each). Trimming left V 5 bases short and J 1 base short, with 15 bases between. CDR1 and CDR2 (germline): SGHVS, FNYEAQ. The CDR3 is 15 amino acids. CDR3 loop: CASSKLRDGSYEQYF. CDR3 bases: TGTGCCAGCAGCAAACTGAGGGACGGATCCTACGAGCAGTACTTC.

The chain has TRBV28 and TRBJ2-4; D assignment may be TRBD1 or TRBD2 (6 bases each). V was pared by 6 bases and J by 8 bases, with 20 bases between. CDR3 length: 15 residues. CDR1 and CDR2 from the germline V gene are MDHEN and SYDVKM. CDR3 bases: TGTGCCAGCAGCTGGGTCACCGGAGGGGGAGACATTCAGTACTTC. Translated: CASSWVTGGGDIQYF. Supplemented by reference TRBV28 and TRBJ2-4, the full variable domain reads DVKVTQSSRYLVKRTGEKVFLECVQDMDHENMFWYRQDPGLGLRLIYFSYDVKMKEKGDIPEGYSVSREKKERFSLILESASTNQTSMYLCASSWVTGGGDIQYFGAGTRLSVL.

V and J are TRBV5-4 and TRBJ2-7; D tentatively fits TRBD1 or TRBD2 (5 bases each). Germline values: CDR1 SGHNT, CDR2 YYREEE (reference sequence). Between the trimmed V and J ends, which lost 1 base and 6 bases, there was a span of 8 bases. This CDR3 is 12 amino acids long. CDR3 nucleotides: TGTGCCAGCAGCTTGCCAGGGACCGAGCAGTACTTC. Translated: CASSLPGTEQYF.

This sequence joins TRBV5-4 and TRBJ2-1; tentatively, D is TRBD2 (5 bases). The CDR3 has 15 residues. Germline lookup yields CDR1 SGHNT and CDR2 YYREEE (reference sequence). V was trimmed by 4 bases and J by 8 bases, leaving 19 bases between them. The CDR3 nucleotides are TGTGCCAGCAGCCCACTTCTCCTAACTAGGGATGAGCAGTTCTTC. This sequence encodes CASSPLLLTRDEQFF.

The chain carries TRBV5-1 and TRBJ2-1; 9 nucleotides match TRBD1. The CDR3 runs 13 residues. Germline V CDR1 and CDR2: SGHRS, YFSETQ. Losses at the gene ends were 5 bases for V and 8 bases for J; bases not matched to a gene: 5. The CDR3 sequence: CASRPGQGDEQFF. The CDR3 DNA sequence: TGCGCCAGCAGGCCGGGACAGGGCGATGAGCAGTTCTTC.

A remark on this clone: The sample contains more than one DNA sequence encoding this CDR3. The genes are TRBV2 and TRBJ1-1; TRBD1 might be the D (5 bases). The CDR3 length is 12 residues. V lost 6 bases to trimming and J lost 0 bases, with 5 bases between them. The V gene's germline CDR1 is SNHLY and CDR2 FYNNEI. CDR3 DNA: TGTGCCAGCAGCAGGGTGAACACTGAAGCTTTCTTT. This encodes CASSRVNTEAFF.

CDR3 in DNA: TGTGCCAGCAGCTTGGTCGGTAGCGGCAAAAACATTCAGTACTTC. This codes for CASSLVGSGKNIQYF. This sequence joins TRBV5-6 and TRBJ2-4; D may be TRBD2 (6 bases). Germline CDR1 is SGHDT and CDR2 is YYEEEE. V lost 0 bases, J lost 3 bases, and 10 bases lay in between. The CDR3 totals 15 residues.

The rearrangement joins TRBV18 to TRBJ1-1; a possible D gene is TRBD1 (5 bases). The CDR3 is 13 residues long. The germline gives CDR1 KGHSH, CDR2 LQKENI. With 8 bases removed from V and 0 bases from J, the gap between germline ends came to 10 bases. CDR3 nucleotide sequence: TGTGCCAGCCTATCGACAGTGAACACTGAAGCTTTCTTT. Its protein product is CASLSTVNTEAFF.

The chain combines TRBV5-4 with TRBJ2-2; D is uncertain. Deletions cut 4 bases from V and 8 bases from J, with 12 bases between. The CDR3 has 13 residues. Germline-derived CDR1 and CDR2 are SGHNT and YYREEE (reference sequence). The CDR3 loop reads CASSLPAKGELFF. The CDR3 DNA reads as TGTGCCAGCAGCCTCCCTGCCAAAGGGGAGCTGTTTTTT.

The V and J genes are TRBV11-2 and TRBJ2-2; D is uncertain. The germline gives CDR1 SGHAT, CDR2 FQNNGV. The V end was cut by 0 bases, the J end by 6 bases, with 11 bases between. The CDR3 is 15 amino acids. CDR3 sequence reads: CASSLDPVMSGELFF. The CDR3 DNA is TGTGCCAGCAGCTTAGACCCAGTGATGTCCGGGGAGCTGTTTTTT.

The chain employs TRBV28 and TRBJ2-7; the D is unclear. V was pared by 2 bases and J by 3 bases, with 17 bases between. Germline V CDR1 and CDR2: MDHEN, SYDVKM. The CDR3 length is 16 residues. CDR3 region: CASSLIKWGYSYEQYF. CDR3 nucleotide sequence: TGTGCCAGCAGTTTAATTAAGTGGGGATATAGCTACGAGCAGTACTTC.

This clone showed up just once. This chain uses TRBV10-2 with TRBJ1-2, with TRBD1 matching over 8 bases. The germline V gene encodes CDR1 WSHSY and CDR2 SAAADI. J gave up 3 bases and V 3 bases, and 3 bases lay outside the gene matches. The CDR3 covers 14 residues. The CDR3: CASSDRGRDYGYTF. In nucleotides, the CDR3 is TGCGCCAGCAGTGACAGGGGGCGGGACTATGGCTACACCTTC.

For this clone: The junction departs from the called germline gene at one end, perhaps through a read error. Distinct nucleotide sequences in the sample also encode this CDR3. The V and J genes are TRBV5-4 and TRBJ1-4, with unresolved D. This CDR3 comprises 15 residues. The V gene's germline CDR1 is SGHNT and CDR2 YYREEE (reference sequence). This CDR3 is CASSLAVGTNEKLFF. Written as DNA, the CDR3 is TGTGCCAGTAGCTTGGCCGTCGGCACGAATGAAAAACTGTTTTTT.

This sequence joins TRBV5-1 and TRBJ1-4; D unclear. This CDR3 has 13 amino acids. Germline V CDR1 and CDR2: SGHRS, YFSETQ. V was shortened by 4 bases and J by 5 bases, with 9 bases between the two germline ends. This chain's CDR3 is CASSVDLNEKLFF. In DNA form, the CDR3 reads TGCGCCAGCAGCGTGGACTTAAATGAAAAACTGTTTTTT.

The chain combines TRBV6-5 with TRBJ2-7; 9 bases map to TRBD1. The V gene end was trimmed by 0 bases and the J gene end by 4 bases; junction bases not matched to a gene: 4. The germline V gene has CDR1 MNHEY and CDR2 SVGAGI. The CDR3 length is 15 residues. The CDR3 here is CASSYSGDRVYEQYF. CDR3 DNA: TGTGCCAGCAGTTACTCGGGGGACAGGGTATACGAGCAGTACTTC.

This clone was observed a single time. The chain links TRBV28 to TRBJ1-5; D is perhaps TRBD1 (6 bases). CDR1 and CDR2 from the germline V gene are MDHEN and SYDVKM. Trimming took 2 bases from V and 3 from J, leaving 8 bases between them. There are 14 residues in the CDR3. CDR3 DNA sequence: TGTGCCAGCAGTTTAGGACAGTACAATCAGCCCCAGCATTTT. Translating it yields CASSLGQYNQPQHF. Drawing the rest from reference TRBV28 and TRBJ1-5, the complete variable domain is DVKVTQSSRYLVKRTGEKVFLECVQDMDHENMFWYRQDPGLGLRLIYFSYDVKMKEKGDIPEGYSVSREKKERFSLILESASTNQTSMYLCASSLGQYNQPQHFGDGTRLSIL.

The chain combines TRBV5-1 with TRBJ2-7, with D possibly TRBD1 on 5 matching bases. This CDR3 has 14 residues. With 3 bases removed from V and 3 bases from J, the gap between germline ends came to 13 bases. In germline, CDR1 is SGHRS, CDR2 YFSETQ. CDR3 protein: CASSSTVGYYEQYF. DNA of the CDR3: TGCGCCAGCAGCTCGACAGTGGGCTACTACGAGCAGTACTTC.

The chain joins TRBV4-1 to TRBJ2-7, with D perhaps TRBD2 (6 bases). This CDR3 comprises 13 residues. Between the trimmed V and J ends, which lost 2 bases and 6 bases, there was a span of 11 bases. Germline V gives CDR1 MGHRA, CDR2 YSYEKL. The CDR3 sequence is CASSQLANLEQYF. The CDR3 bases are TGCGCCAGCAGCCAACTAGCGAATCTCGAGCAGTACTTC.

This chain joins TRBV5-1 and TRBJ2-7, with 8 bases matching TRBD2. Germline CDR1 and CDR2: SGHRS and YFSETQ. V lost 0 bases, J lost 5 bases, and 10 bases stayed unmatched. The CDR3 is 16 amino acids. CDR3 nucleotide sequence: TGCGCCAGCAGCTTGGGCCCAGCGGGAGCGACGGACGAGCAGTACTTC. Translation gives CASSLGPAGATDEQYF.

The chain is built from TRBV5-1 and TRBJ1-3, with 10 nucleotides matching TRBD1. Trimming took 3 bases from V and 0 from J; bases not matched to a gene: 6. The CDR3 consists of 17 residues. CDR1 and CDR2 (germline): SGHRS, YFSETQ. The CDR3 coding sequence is TGCGCCAGCAGCTCCGGGACAGGGGTTCCCTCTGGAAACACCATATATTTT. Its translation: CASSSGTGVPSGNTIYF.

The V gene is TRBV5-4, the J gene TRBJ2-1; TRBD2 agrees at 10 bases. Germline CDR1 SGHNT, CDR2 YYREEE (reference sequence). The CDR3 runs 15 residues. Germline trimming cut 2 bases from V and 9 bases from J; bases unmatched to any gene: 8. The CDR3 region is CASSFRTSGNGEQFF. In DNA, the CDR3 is TGTGCCAGCAGCTTTCGAACTAGCGGGAATGGTGAGCAGTTCTTC.